A selection of T cell receptor beta chains follows, all from one sample in a study of chemoradiotherapy in HPV16-positive cancers. The data were produced by immunoSEQ multiplex PCR, yet TCRdb's version contains in-frame clones alone and is incomplete. This sample has over 10,000 clones, with over 75% found just once. Sequenced here: blood, sampled from a patient who underwent chemoradiotherapy. These receptors were collected from a human donor with HPV-associated anogenital cancer. CDR3s leave out the opening cysteine and the closing phenylalanine or tryptophan.

V gene	J gene	CDR3 length	CDR3 protein
TRBV5-5	TRBJ1-5	14	ASSLMGGDSNQPQH
TRBV7-8	TRBJ2-3	15	ASSSYGGQGLTDTQY
TRBV5-6	TRBJ1-6	16	ASSLEVDESSYNSPLH
TRBV7-2	TRBJ1-4	14	ASSYYSPGGNEKLF
TRBV6-1	TRBJ2-2	12	ASSENTVGGELF
TRBV7-2	TRBJ2-5	13	ASSGDDYAQETQY
TRBV14	TRBJ1-1	12	ASSPLTGLGWAF
TRBV19	TRBJ1-2	14	ASSIFSDGGLMGYT
TRBV5-1	TRBJ2-6	15	ASSTLQGISGANVLT
TRBV29-1	TRBJ2-7	9	SVEWGNEQY
TRBV2	TRBJ1-2	13	ASSVGLSPNYGYT
TRBV30	TRBJ1-6	11	AWSIENNSPLH
TRBV19	TRBJ1-5	11	ASSSEGRQPQH
TRBV19	TRBJ2-3	11	ASSTQRADTQY
TRBV28	TRBJ2-2	13	ASSYPERNTGELF
TRBV29-1	TRBJ1-1	11	SVARGLNTEAF
TRBV7-9	TRBJ1-2	12	ASSATQGNYGYT
TRBV9	TRBJ1-2	11	ASSRDTAYGYT
TRBV14	TRBJ1-2	11	ASSHSGGYSYT
TRBV5-4	TRBJ2-3	12	ASSTTGETDTQY
TRBV19	TRBJ1-2	14	ASSPKPWAVNYGYT
TRBV11-3	TRBJ1-5	12	ASRGTARDQPQH
TRBV5-5	TRBJ2-5	12	ASSRTGVIETQY
TRBV7-9	TRBJ2-3	15	ASSSPPGTGGSDTQY
TRBV6-6	TRBJ1-3	10	ASIHSGNTIY
TRBV25-1	TRBJ1-1	12	ASSVRGRGTEAF
TRBV2	TRBJ2-2	13	ASSARGARVGELF
TRBV2	TRBJ2-1	13	ASARPTGYPTEQF
TRBV28	TRBJ2-7	14	ASSPQGAGGFYEQY
TRBV7-2	TRBJ2-3	13	ASSLRTGGTDTQY
TRBV5-8	TRBJ1-1	14	ASSSHPRIMNTEAF
TRBV5-6	TRBJ2-2	11	AGLTGGTGELF
TRBV30	TRBJ1-1	12	AWSAGGVYTEAF
TRBV25-1	TRBJ1-2	13	ASSEPVGGIYGYT
TRBV11-1	TRBJ1-6	13	ASSVGQVYNSPLH